This entry features one TCR beta chain sequence. Germline-derived CDR1 and CDR2 are MNHEY and SVGAGI. This CDR3 is built from 15 residues. The sample originates from a study of cytomegalovirus exposure and HLA in healthy donors. Use of 60 Vbeta and 13 Jbeta primers characterized the PCR. The protocol was immunoSEQ multiplex PCR, while the TCRdb copy is restricted to in-frame clones and leaves out a portion. The table records approximately 120,000 clones, roughly four fifths of them present only once. The sequenced material came from PBMCs. The TCR was taken from a woman between 35 and 50 years old in good health and CMV-seropositive. The chain joins TRBV6-5 to TRBJ2-5; 8 bases fit TRBD1. The J call may be in error: the DNA end matches TRBJ2-7 better. DNA of the CDR3: TGTGCCAGCAGTTACTCGGCGACAGGGGTGGGCGAGCAGTACTTC. Encoded protein: CASSYSATGVGEQYF.